This record covers a single TCR beta chain. Sequencing of TCR beta covered CD8+ and CD4+ T cells obtained from blood. Healthy donors served as the controls. They were matched for age and sex. FACS enriched CD8+ TEMRA cells, while bulk CD8+ and CD4+ were negatively isolated. RNA, at about 0.45 to 1 ug, was reverse transcribed with random hexamers. TCRdb re-called the immunoSEQ multiplex PCR reads with MiXCR, one entry per CDR3 protein. The sample yields 180,000 or so distinct CDR3 sequences, 85% to 95% seen once. This record belongs to a study of CD8 T cells in Susac syndrome. V lost 7 bases, J lost 6 bases, and 18 bases lay in between. The germline V gene encodes CDR1 SQVTM and CDR2 ANQGSEA. This CDR3 comprises 13 residues.

The sequenced sample consisted of CD4+ T cells from PBMCs. This chain links TRBV29-1 with TRBJ1-1; D remains unclear. The clonotype comes from a human donor in good health. The CDR3 nucleotides read TGCAGCGGACGGGTCTTAGTAGTGTCTGAAGCTTTCTTT. Amino acid sequence: CSGRVLVVSEAFF.